This TCR beta chain appears in the sequencing data of a study of Graves' ophthalmopathy and Graves' hyperthyroidism (dated by TCRdb to 2017 to 2018). Notes on the research overall: Peripheral blood samples were taken at the time of initial diagnosis, before any treatment was given. Once sampling was done, hyperthyroidism patients were given methimazole at a starting dose of 30 mg daily, while ophthalmopathy patients were given high-dose intravenous methylprednisolone. T-cell repertoires of thyroid tissue and blood were compared in five or six hyperthyroidism patients. The independent validation cohort included approximately 19 hyperthyroidism patients plus 17 patients who later progressed from hyperthyroidism to ophthalmopathy. To tell Graves' ophthalmopathy apart from Graves' hyperthyroidism, and to predict which patients would progress to ophthalmopathy, the study relied on TCR beta repertoire signatures. A discovery set of 100 patients (about 45 ophthalmopathy, about 59 stable hyperthyroidism) was enrolled to explore V-J signatures distinguishing ophthalmopathy from hyperthyroidism. In total, under 150 blood samples were TCR-sequenced: 40 to 45 ophthalmopathy, some 75 hyperthyroidism and approximately 17 hyperthyroidism-to-ophthalmopathy patients. Broader findings and caveats from the paper: In validation, the model predicted ophthalmopathy progression with 55% to 71% sensitivity and 72.22% specificity; roughly 12 predicted patients were CT-confirmed with GO in a median of about 6.2 months. In cross-validation, the 13-signature model distinguished ophthalmopathy from stable hyperthyroidism with around 90% sensitivity and about 81% specificity, while in the test set the corresponding values were about 80% and 75%. Sample size was not predetermined statistically, and investigators were not blinded to group allocation. Most expanded thyroid clonotypes with a frequency above 0.001 also appeared in blood, which suggests that blood repertoires may reflect the immune response in the thyroid.

As for this clonotype: No antigen is known for it. Per-base qualities were not stored, and no clone one base away is much larger.

Patients with ophthalmopathy had moderately to severely active disease, with a Clinical Activity Score of 3 or more, a NOSPECS grade of 4 or more, and a disease duration of less than 3 months. Patients with other autoimmune diseases, uncontrolled infections, pregnancy or lactation were excluded from the study. Clinical symptoms, serum thyroxine, TRAb, thyroid ultrasound and orbital computed tomography were used for diagnosis. Ficoll-Paque density gradient centrifugation was used to isolate PBMCs from around 10 ml of fresh peripheral blood. Trizol reagent was used to extract the total RNA, and its quality was then checked on an Agilent 2100 Bioanalyzer. For repertoire sequencing, the TCR beta CDR3 regions were amplified from RNA transcripts. The first round was an RT-PCR using HTBI primers with the Qiagen OneStep RT-PCR kit, and this first round was followed by a second-round multiplex PCR, then size selection and purification. The libraries underwent paired-end sequencing with 100 bp reads on an Illumina HiSeq2000. Turning to the authors' computational methods: SOAPnuke was used for read processing, and reads with adapters, uncalled bases, a mean Phred below 15, or no exact constant-primer or identifier match were discarded. High-quality paired reads were merged with COPE v1.2.5. Unique nucleotide sequences were defined as clonotypes and aligned to IMGT TRB V, D and J references using MiTCR v1.1. Only V-J combinations with frequency above 0.0001 were analysed, covering approximately 99% of repertoires. For each V-J combination, a TCR clonal expansion and chaos score was defined as F50 clonal expansion divided by the chaos observed in the TCRdist matrix. Welch's t-statistics and random forest were used to narrow the features down to over ten V-J combinations, which were then fed into a naive Bayes classifier. The similarity between thyroid and blood repertoires was quantified using the Morisita-Horn index. TCRdb's own reprocessing of the public reads used fastp at Q25 and MiXCR and kept productive beta chains. Rows matching on CDR3 protein sequence are summarized as one entry with the most common DNA and genes. Clone size and V and J calls follow TCRdb, not the original study. In all, the sample holds hundreds of thousands of distinct CDR3 sequences, and about 44% of those were seen once. The leading ten clones occupy 44% of the sample.

The junction shows trimming of 9 bases on V and 1 base on J, plus 15 bases between the germline ends. Looking up the germline V gene yields CDR1 MGHDK and CDR2 SYGVNS. The CDR3 starts with the cysteine, ends with the phenylalanine, and has 15 residues. The retained sequence is limited to the CDR3, 45 bases, with the frame set at the first base. Recombination connected TRBV25-1 to TRBJ2-2; the D gene cannot be named for sure. The sample taken for sequencing was peripheral blood. This receptor was identified in an adult man with Graves' ophthalmopathy. The CDR3 protein is CASSIWGLNTGELFF. Read as DNA, the sequence is TGTGCCAGTAGTATTTGGGGTCTGAACACCGGGGAGCTGTTTTTT.